This T cell receptor beta chain comes out of a study of vaccination and CD4 T cells after COVID-19. Study-level information: Culture controls were given either a CEFX pool, an HIV-1 Nef pool, or no peptide.

Note on this clonotype: Its specificity is unknown.

The Oncomine TCR Beta short-read assay sequenced DNA from cultured CD4+ T cells. Genomic DNA was isolated from CD4+ T cells that had been cultured. Each CDR3 protein is one row after TCRdb ran MiXCR on the PCR reads. Of thousands of distinct CDR3 sequences in the sample, around 33% were seen once. Treatment meaning: roughly 11-day PBMC culture with coronavirus spike peptide pools or control peptides (ViraFEST assay). The germline gives CDR1 LNHNV, CDR2 YYDKDF (reference sequence). The CDR3 is made up of 16 amino acids. V was shortened by 1 base and J by 2 bases, with 15 bases between the two germline ends.

This sequence was found in a human donor who had recovered from COVID-19. Source material: CD4+ T cells from blood, cultured in vitro. The chain recombines TRBV15 with TRBJ2-7; tentative D call: TRBD1 (5 bases). In DNA form, the CDR3 reads TGTGCCACCAGCAGAGGGTCGGCGACAGCAACCTACGAGCAGTACTTC. Encoded protein: CATSRGSATATYEQYF.